These 20 T cell receptor beta chains came from one sample sequenced in a study of beta chain features in type 1 diabetes. Overall study findings and caveats: All four CD4+ subsets from Type 1 diabetes patients carried moderately but significantly shorter TCRB CDR3s.

These receptors have no identified antigens. Expressed TCRB transcripts were sequenced because the entire RNA isolate underwent reverse transcription. Here immunoSEQ multiplex PCR was the method, and the copy in TCRdb shows in-frame clones only, minus some. The data contain roughly 50,000 clones, roughly two fifths of them seen just once; the ten biggest clones take up approximately 1.5%. Specimen: Tregs from blood. These receptors all stem from a man aged 25-45 years with type 1 diabetes.

V and J are TRBV28 and TRBJ2-7, with D possibly TRBD2 on 6 matching bases. V was cut by 2 bases and J by 4 bases, with 12 bases left in between. The CDR3 covers 14 residues. Germline lookup yields CDR1 MDHEN and CDR2 SYDVKM. CDR3 DNA: TGTGCCAGCAGTTTAGGGGGGAGATCGTACGAGCAGTACTTC. This encodes CASSLGGRSYEQYF. The whole variable domain, filled in from reference TRBV28 and TRBJ2-7, reads DVKVTQSSRYLVKRTGEKVFLECVQDMDHENMFWYRQDPGLGLRLIYFSYDVKMKEKGDIPEGYSVSREKKERFSLILESASTNQTSMYLCASSLGGRSYEQYFGPGTRLTVT.

This clone has more than one count but fewer than ten. This chain joins TRBV15 and TRBJ1-6; 7 bases align to TRBD1. The CDR3 totals 15 residues. V shed 3 bases, J shed 7 bases, and the junction held 6 bases outside the gene matches. Germline-derived CDR1 and CDR2 are LNHNV and YYDKDF (reference sequence). In DNA form, the CDR3 reads TGTGCCACCAGCAGTCAACAGGGGCGGAATTCACCCCTCCACTTT. Its translation is CATSSQQGRNSPLHF.

The rearrangement uses TRBV28 and TRBJ2-2; a possible D gene is TRBD2 (5 bases). This CDR3 comprises 15 residues. V was shortened by 2 bases and J by 1 base, with 8 bases between the two germline ends. Germline V gives CDR1 MDHEN, CDR2 SYDVKM. CDR3 residues: CASSLGGVNTGELFF. DNA for the CDR3: TGTGCCAGCAGTTTAGGAGGCGTGAACACCGGGGAGCTGTTTTTT. Looking up the rest from reference TRBV28 and TRBJ2-2 gives the full variable domain: DVKVTQSSRYLVKRTGEKVFLECVQDMDHENMFWYRQDPGLGLRLIYFSYDVKMKEKGDIPEGYSVSREKKERFSLILESASTNQTSMYLCASSLGGVNTGELFFGEGSRLTVL.

The chain employs TRBV19 and TRBJ1-5, with 9 bases aligning to TRBD1. The J segment lost 6 bases and the V segment lost 3 bases, leaving 12 bases of the junction unmatched. CDR1 is LNHDA, CDR2 SQIVND, per germline (reference sequence). The CDR3 is made up of 17 amino acids. CDR3 nucleotides: TGTGCCAGTAGTATCCCAGGGACAGGGCCCTTGGGTCAGCCCCAGCATTTT. This encodes CASSIPGTGPLGQPQHF.

The chain recombines TRBV7-2 with TRBJ2-7; 9 bases agree with TRBD1. V lost 1 base and J lost 6; bases outside the gene matches: 10. The CDR3 has 16 amino acids. CDR1 is SGHTA, CDR2 FQGNSA, per germline. CDR3 in amino acids: CASSLVGGQGSLEQYF. Written as DNA, the CDR3 is TGTGCCAGCAGCTTAGTCGGGGGACAGGGATCCCTCGAGCAGTACTTC.

V gene TRBV7-6 combines with J gene TRBJ2-3, with TRBD2 matching over 10 bases. The CDR3 sequence is 15 residues long. From germline, CDR1 is SGHVS and CDR2 FNYEAQ. The V and J ends lost 0 bases and 3 bases, in that order; junction bases with no gene match: 0. The CDR3 spells CASSLASGRTDTQYF. CDR3 DNA sequence: TGTGCCAGCAGCTTAGCTAGCGGGAGGACAGATACGCAGTATTTT.

The chain combines TRBV5-1 with TRBJ1-1, with D perhaps matching TRBD1 (5 bases). The CDR3 length is 16 residues. V shed 0 bases and J shed 4 bases, with 16 bases lying between them. Germline V gives CDR1 SGHRS, CDR2 YFSETQ. CDR3 nucleotides: TGCGCCAGCAGCTTGGGGGGACGGAGGGCTCCCACTGAAGCTTTCTTT. Encoded protein: CASSLGGRRAPTEAFF.

Comment on this clone: The sample has other DNA sequences that encode this CDR3 too. In DNA, the CDR3 is TGTGCCAGCAGCTTAGGACAGGGCGGTCAGCCCCAGCATTTT. It translates to CASSLGQGGQPQHF. V usage is TRBV7-9 and J usage is TRBJ1-5; 7 nucleotides line up with TRBD1. The CDR3 spans 14 residues. The J segment lost 6 bases and the V segment lost 1 base, leaving 3 bases of the junction unmatched. Germline-derived CDR1 and CDR2 are SEHNR and FQNEAQ (reference sequence).

This clone was detected only a few times. The chain carries TRBV6-6 and TRBJ1-2; 9 bases align to TRBD1. Germline lookup yields CDR1 MNHNY and CDR2 SVGAGI (reference sequence). Germline trimming cut 5 bases from V and 2 bases from J; bases unmatched to any gene: 9. CDR3 length: 16 residues. This CDR3 reads CASSAGTGRGNYGYTF. The CDR3 DNA reads as TGTGCCAGCAGTGCCGGGACAGGGAGGGGGAACTATGGCTACACCTTC.

The chain has TRBV2 and TRBJ1-4; 7 nucleotides agree with TRBD1. From germline, CDR1 is SNHLY and CDR2 FYNNEI. The trim removed 5 bases at V and 6 bases at J, leaving 6 bases unmatched. The CDR3 covers 14 residues. The CDR3 loop is CASSFDREDEKLFF. The DNA of the CDR3 is TGTGCCAGCAGTTTCGACAGGGAGGATGAAAAACTGTTTTTT. The full variable domain, rest sourced from reference TRBV2 and TRBJ1-4, is EPEVTQTPSHQVTQMGQEVILRCVPISNHLYFYWYRQILGQKVEFLVSFYNNEISEKSEIFDDQFSVERPDGSNFTLKIRSTKLEDSAMYFCASSFDREDEKLFFGSGTQLSVL.

In its sample, this clone was seen a few times. The rearrangement links TRBV2 to TRBJ2-7, with D perhaps matching TRBD2 (5 bases). Per germline, CDR1 SNHLY and CDR2 FYNNEI. Trimming cost V 5 bases and J 5 bases, with 16 bases left between them. The CDR3 is 14 residues long. The CDR3 here is CASSREGSEDEQYF. DNA of the CDR3: TGTGCCAGCAGTCGTGAGGGATCGGAAGACGAGCAGTACTTC.

This rearrangement joins TRBV7-6 to TRBJ2-7, with 9 bases lining up with TRBD1. The CDR3 spans 14 residues. Trimming at V came to 8 bases and at J to 0 bases, leaving 5 bases not matched to a gene. Germline V gives CDR1 SGHVS, CDR2 FNYEAQ. Written as DNA, the CDR3 is TGTGCCAGCTCCACAGGGGGCAGCTCCTACGAGCAGTACTTC. Residues: CASSTGGSSYEQYF.

The rearrangement uses TRBV28 and TRBJ1-3; D gene uncertain. Trimming cost V 3 bases and J 0 bases, with 9 bases left between them. Germline lookup yields CDR1 MDHEN and CDR2 SYDVKM. This CDR3 spans 15 amino acids. Here the CDR3 DNA reads TGTGCCAGCAGTTTCGGCGGATACTCTGGAAACACCATATATTTT. This encodes CASSFGGYSGNTIYF.

This clone showed up just a few times. V usage is TRBV7-9 and J usage is TRBJ1-4; no clear D. CDR1 SEHNR and CDR2 FQNEAQ come from the germline V gene (reference sequence). CDR3 length equals 13 residues. V lost 7 bases, J lost 4 bases, and 10 bases lay in between. DNA for the CDR3: TGTGCCAGCAAGCATTCTGATAATGAAAAACTGTTTTTT. This sequence encodes CASKHSDNEKLFF. The whole variable domain, filled in from reference TRBV7-9 and TRBJ1-4, reads DTGVSQNPRHKITKRGQNVTFRCDPISEHNRLYWYRQTLGQGPEFLTYFQNEAQLEKSRLLSDRFSAERPKGSFSTLEIQRTEQGDSAMYLCASKHSDNEKLFFGSGTQLSVL.

The chain couples TRBV30 to TRBJ2-2; 13 positions match TRBD2. The CDR3 runs 17 residues. Germline CDR1 and CDR2: GTSNPN and SVGIG (reference sequence). V was clipped by 2 bases and J by 6 bases; unmatched bases: 9. CDR3 loop: CAWSPRTSGSESGELFF. The CDR3 region has the DNA TGTGCCTGGAGTCCCCGGACTAGCGGGAGTGAATCCGGGGAGCTGTTTTTT.

J is TRBJ2-2 and V is TRBV28, with D maybe TRBD2 (6 bases). The CDR3 loop spans 17 amino acids. The V end was cut by 5 bases, the J end by 1 base, with 17 bases between. Looked up from germline, CDR1 is MDHEN and CDR2 is SYDVKM. The CDR3 DNA reads TGTGCCAGCAGTCTGCTCGACGGGGGTGAGAACACCGGGGAGCTGTTTTTT. This sequence encodes CASSLLDGGENTGELFF.

The V call is TRBV11-3, the J call TRBJ1-1; TRBD1 is a possible D gene (6 bases). From germline, CDR1 is SGHNT and CDR2 YENEEA. The CDR3 extends over 18 amino acids. V lost 5 bases and J lost 3, with 25 bases in between. CDR3 nucleotide sequence: TGTGCCAGCAGCCCGAGGGTACGGGCAGGGGTGCGGGACACTGAAGCTTTCTTT. Encoded protein: CASSPRVRAGVRDTEAFF.

This clone was detected once. The chain joins TRBV27 to TRBJ2-3, with 7 bases lining up with TRBD1. The CDR3 spans 15 residues. Germline V gives CDR1 MNHEY, CDR2 SMNVEV (reference sequence). V shed 5 bases and J 2 bases; nucleotides not matched to a gene: 7. CDR3 sequence (DNA): TGTGCCAGCAGTCAGACAGGGATTTACACAGATACGCAGTATTTT. This sequence encodes CASSQTGIYTDTQYF.

The V and J genes are TRBV11-2 and TRBJ1-1, with D unresolved. V lost 3 bases and J lost 0, with 5 bases in between. Germline V lookup: CDR1 SGHAT, CDR2 FQNNGV. There are 13 residues in the CDR3. The CDR3 DNA reads as TGTGCCAGCAGCTTGTATATGAACACTGAAGCTTTCTTT. It encodes CASSLYMNTEAFF.

The chain couples TRBV6-5 to TRBJ2-1; 7 bases map to TRBD2. Germline assignment: CDR1 MNHEY and CDR2 SVGAGI. V shed 2 bases, J shed 6 bases, and the junction held 1 base outside the gene matches. This CDR3 comprises 13 residues. CDR3 nucleotide sequence: TGTGCCAGCAGTTACCAGCGGGGCAATGAGCAGTTCTTC. Amino acids: CASSYQRGNEQFF.